This T cell receptor beta chain was recovered during a study of cytomegalovirus exposure and HLA in healthy donors (dated 2017 in TCRdb). Turning to the overall study: According to an earlier analysis of a few hundred of the donors, roughly 180 million T cells yielded some 120 million unique TCR beta sequences and approximately 300 Gb of sequence data. Approximately 300 gigabases of sequencing data and 75 million to 85 million unique TCR sequences made up an early release that covered fewer than 650 HLA-typed donors. Of the 300 to 500 genotyped donors, 81% were placed in the genetic ancestry cluster associated with self-reported Caucasian donors. The study aimed to test whether signatures of past pathogen exposure could be identified by cataloging public T cell receptors. The T cell repertoires of under 700 subjects were profiled by immunosequencing and related to cytomegalovirus serostatus. Besides the first cohort of around 670 subjects, a separate validation cohort made up of 120 different subjects was used. The study combined high-throughput TCR immunosequencing, statistical association of individual TCRs with disease status, and machine learning to predict cytomegalovirus infection status. In a later analysis, previously published TCR beta repertoires from hundreds of donors were re-analyzed and high-resolution HLA genotyping was added so that TCR occurrence patterns could be studied. In the later analysis, no new phenotypic data were used to find candidate immune exposures; instead, reliance was placed on TCR beta sequences and their occurrence across donors. An earlier analysis of about 620 of the donors applied high-throughput TCR beta sequencing to assess whether each TCR beta V gene segment acted as functional or pseudogenic. Donor age, sex, ethnicity and CMV serostatus were compiled alongside the repertoire data. In a later genetic analysis, genome-wide SNP genotypes for about 55% of the roughly 700 donors were used, and that subset was treated as a discovery cohort. All discovery cohort repertoires had been generated using a single sequencing platform. HLA typing included class I and class II loci at four-digit resolution. The number of donors typed differed by locus, with 629-630 for A, B, C, DRB1 and DQB1, more than 500 for DQA1, some 570 for DPA1, and around 430 for DPB1. Because of strong linkage in the cohort, a few DR-DQ haplotypes were treated as single units for association and clustering. Among 300 to 500 genotyped donors of the cohort, an average of approximately 240,000 unique TCR beta nucleotide sequences was sequenced per donor, of which about 18% were non-productive.

V was cut back by 0 bases and J by 0 bases, leaving a gap of 12 bases between them. The CDR3 spans 16 residues, from the cysteine through the phenylalanine. Just CDR3 DNA is preserved here, 48 bases in frame from base 1. CDR1 and CDR2 are read off the germline V gene (reference sequence) as GTSNPN and SVGIG. The library was generated by the immunoSEQ multiplex PCR assay. A mixture of 60 forward primers for TCR Vbeta segments and 13 reverse primers for TCR Jbeta segments was used in the multiplex PCR. Amplification of the CDR3 region of rearranged TCR beta genes was performed with a multiplex PCR assay on genomic DNA. The amplified TCR beta libraries were sequenced on the Illumina HiSeq System as 87-base-pair reads. Regarding the original processing steps: A later analysis tallied about 77 million unique TCR beta chains across the 640 or so repertoires, and around 9.9 million of those chains were shared by two or more donors. A nearest-neighbor algorithm error-corrected the raw reads and collapsed the reads into unique sequences, merging closely related sequences to remove PCR and sequencing errors. To assign V, D and J gene segments, CDR3 sequences were aligned to IMGT reference sequences. For a sequence to be retained, a match of at least six nucleotides to both a V gene segment and a J gene segment was required. Rearrangements were classified as productive when the CDR3 lacked stop codons and remained in frame with V and J, and all other rearrangements were classified as non-productive. CDR3 was defined by IMGT convention, running from the second conserved V-encoded cysteine to the conserved J-encoded phenylalanine. The earlier analysis of about 620 of the donors excluded sequences that lacked an unambiguous match to a single V gene segment. In an earlier analysis of some 590 of the donors, a V segment was called functional when productive rearrangements were above 56.7%, and segregating when the standard deviation between donors exceeded 5%. A statistical classification framework was built to diagnose cytomegalovirus status from the catalog of TCR beta chain sequences. A later analysis assigned V and J genes by comparing TCR nucleotide sequences with IMGT/GENE-DB human TR gene sequences. A later analysis assigned CDR3 sequences and most-parsimonious VDJ recombination scenarios with the TCRdist pipeline. In a later analysis, each TCR beta chain was defined by its CDR3 amino acid sequence together with its V-gene family, and reads lacking a unique V-gene family were excluded. To address suspected cross-contamination and a sequencing artifact, a later analysis removed roughly 580 highly shared, low-generation-probability nucleotide sequences. A later analysis calculated a clonal expansion index for each public chain from normalized within-repertoire ranks of inferred template counts. In a later analysis, generation probabilities were computed using a VDJ recombination model fitted to out-of-frame rearrangements, and the results were checked against IGoR. A later analysis scored TCR-TCR, TCR-HLA and TCR-CMV co-occurrence with hypergeometric tests, applying a repertoire-size bias correction to TCR pairs. To estimate false discovery rates, a later analysis permuted the HLA or CMV assignments 20 times. In a later analysis, co-occurring TCRs were grouped using DBSCAN, with TCRdist sequence similarity added in when clustering inside HLA-allele-positive subsets. For co-occurrence clustering, repertoires with fewer than 30,000 or more than 120,000 public chains were excluded, along with several repertoires with anomalous nucleotide sharing. Entries here come from immuneACCESS through TCRdb and include only in-frame sequences with V and J called. Some clones fail to appear in such tables; in the studies checked, an unresolved V gene covers under half of the shortfall, and the cause of the remainder is unknown. V, J and clone size derive from that table, while D and trimming were established from the DNA sequence. This sample gives around 230,000 clones in total; almost 80% of them show up just once. Clones ranked in the top ten supply 1.5% to 2% of the sample.

The cohort comprised around 690 healthy bone marrow donors. At the time of sampling, every cohort member was nominally healthy, though immune exposures that went unrecorded were likely present. The donor was CMV seronegative and was included in the group of under 450 seronegative cohort members. A peripheral blood sample was provided by each donor, and peripheral blood mononuclear cells were used for TCR beta sequencing. Genomic DNA was extracted from the blood cell samples with the Qiagen DNeasy Blood Extraction Kit. Paper-wide results and their limitations: In a later analysis, several top co-occurrence clusters were reported to appear linked to parvovirus B19, influenza, CMV and Epstein-Barr virus. Compared with the 666-donor mean, donors in an Asian-associated ancestry cluster had fewer N-insertions in productive TCRs, according to a later genetic analysis. A further reported finding was that TCR beta sequences accurately predicted the HLA-A and HLA-B alleles for most subjects in the first cohort. V-gene and J-gene trimming of TCR beta chains was associated with a missense DCLRE1C variant in a later genetic analysis, and the association was replicated in an independent cohort. While some public TCRs were present in many individuals, most TCR sequences turned up only very rarely across donors. Because HLA typing was unavailable for some donors at each locus, only the typed subset was used in association tests. In a later analysis, most CMV-associated TCR beta chains were found to appear HLA-restricted, with HLA associations seemingly driven largely by CMV exposure. A total of around 150 TCR beta chains were listed by the study as associated with cytomegalovirus. A cluster of highly shared sequence variants was judged likely to represent a technical artifact of the sequencing pipeline. A later analysis found that HLA-associated TCR beta chains were more clonally expanded and had lower generation probabilities than equally common non-associated chains. Sequencing depth was assumed to be roughly uniform across donors in the presence/absence analyses, though that assumption may not hold. Because the 87-base-pair reads could not distinguish some IMGT-functional V segments, including TRBV6-2 and TRBV6-3, those segments were excluded. According to the authors, the approach could potentially be generalized to other disease states and immunological phenotypes. In an earlier analysis of a few hundred of the donors, most TCR beta V segments were observed in productive rearrangements about 90% or about 30% of the time, broadly matching IMGT annotations. The classifier was reported to diagnose cytomegalovirus status with high specificity and sensitivity in both the original and validation cohorts. Specific HLA alleles were associated with 15,000 to 20,000 TCR beta sequences at a false discovery rate of 0.05 in a later analysis. When HLA alleles, especially DR and DQ, strongly co-occurred, attributing TCR associations to individual alleles was difficult. CMV serostatus was the only immune exposure information available for the cohort. Linkage disequilibrium might explain the correlated functional status among segregating V segments, but an unknown experimental factor could not be ruled out. A few of the identified cytomegalovirus-associated TCR beta chains were confirmed in vitro to be specific for cytomegalovirus antigens. This cohort had only TCR beta chains sequenced, and the lack of alpha or paired-chain data limited which features could be detected. In a later analysis, TCR association rates were found to vary across HLA loci, with the most associated TCRs seen for DRB1 alleles and the fewest for HLA-C alleles. Because counts were too low, roughly 16 rarely observed V segments, including chromosome 9 orphons, were left out of the earlier analysis of 500 to 750 of the donors.

With regard to this clone: The specificity of this receptor is unknown. It has no much larger one-base neighbor in the sample; base qualities were not kept.

The V and J segments used are TRBV30 and TRBJ2-1; the D gene cannot be named for sure. The sample comprised PBMCs. The receptor comes from a male donor in good health and CMV-seronegative. The encoded CDR3 is CAWSVFALSSYNEQFF. The nucleotides are TGTGCCTGGAGTGTTTTCGCGTTGAGCTCCTACAATGAGCAGTTCTTC.